The clone carrying this T cell receptor (beta chain) was picked up many times. Its antigen remains unknown. This record comes from a study of CD8 T cells in ankylosing spondylitis. Study-wide points: It appeared that ankylosing spondylitis blood was characterized by a TCR beta motif of several highly homologous variants. Relatively rare in peripheral blood, disease-linked clones were also CD8+.

Germline CDR1 SGDLS, CDR2 YYNGEE. V was trimmed by 4 bases and J by 2 bases, leaving 3 bases between them. This CDR3 comprises 12 residues. TCRdb analysed the 5' RACE reads with MiXCR anew, one entry per CDR3 protein. This sample carries 7,500 to 10,000 distinct CDR3 sequences, 5% to 6.5% of them seen once, and the ten largest clones take approximately 41%. The V call is TRBV9, the J call TRBJ2-2; D is unclear. The sequence was obtained from a female donor with ankylosing spondylitis or in good health (not recorded which). The sample taken for sequencing was blood, either unsorted or a sorted T cell fraction (not recorded which). The DNA for the CDR3 is TGTGCCAGCAGCCCAAACACCGGGGAGCTGTTTTTT. This codes for CASSPNTGELFF.